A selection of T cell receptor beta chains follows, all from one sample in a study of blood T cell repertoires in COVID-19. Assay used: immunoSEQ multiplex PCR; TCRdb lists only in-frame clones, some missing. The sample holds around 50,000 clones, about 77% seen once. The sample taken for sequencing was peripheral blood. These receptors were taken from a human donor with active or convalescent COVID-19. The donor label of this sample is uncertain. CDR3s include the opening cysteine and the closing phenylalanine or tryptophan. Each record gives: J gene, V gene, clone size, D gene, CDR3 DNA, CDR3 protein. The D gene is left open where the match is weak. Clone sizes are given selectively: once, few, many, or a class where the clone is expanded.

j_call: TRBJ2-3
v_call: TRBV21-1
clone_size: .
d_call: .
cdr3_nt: TGTGCCAGCAGCAAATTTGGGACAGGGGATTTGGGAGATACGCAGTATTTT
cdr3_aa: CASSKFGTGDLGDTQYF

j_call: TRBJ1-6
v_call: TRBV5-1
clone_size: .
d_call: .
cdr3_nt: TGCGCCAGCAGCTTCGGTCGGTTAGATTCACCCCTCCACTTT
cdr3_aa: CASSFGRLDSPLHF

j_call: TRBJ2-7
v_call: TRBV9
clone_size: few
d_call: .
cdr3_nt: TGTGCCAGCAGCGTAACGATAACACAGCCCTACGAGCAGTACTTC
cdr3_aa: CASSVTITQPYEQYF

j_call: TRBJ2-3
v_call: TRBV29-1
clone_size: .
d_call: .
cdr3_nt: TGCAGCGTTGAAGTCGTCGCAGATACGCAGTATTTT
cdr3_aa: CSVEVVADTQYF

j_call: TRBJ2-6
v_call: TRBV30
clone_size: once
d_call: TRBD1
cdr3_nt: TGTGCCTGGAGTGTGACAGGGGGGACCTCTGGGGCCAACGTCCTGACTTTC
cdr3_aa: CAWSVTGGTSGANVLTF

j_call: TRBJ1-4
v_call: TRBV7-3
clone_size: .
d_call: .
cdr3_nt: TGTGCCAGCAGCTTACAGGGGCCAGGGACTAATGAAAAACTGTTTTTT
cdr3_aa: CASSLQGPGTNEKLFF

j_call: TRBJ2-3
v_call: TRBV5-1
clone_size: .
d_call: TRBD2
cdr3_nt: TGCGCCAGCAGCTTGGATGTTGCGGGAGGGCCCGATACGCAGTATTTT
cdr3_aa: CASSLDVAGGPDTQYF

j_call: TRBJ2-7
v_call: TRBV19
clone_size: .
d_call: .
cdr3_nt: TGTGCCAGTAGTTTTTCCGGGCTCGGGGGCTACGAGCAGTACTTC
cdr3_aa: CASSFSGLGGYEQYF

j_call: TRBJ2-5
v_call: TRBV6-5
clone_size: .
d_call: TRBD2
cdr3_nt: TGTGCCAGCAGCGAGGGACTAGCCCAAGAGACCCAGTACTTC
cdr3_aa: CASSEGLAQETQYF

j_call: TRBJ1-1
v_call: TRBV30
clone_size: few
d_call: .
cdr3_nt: TGTGCCTGGAGGAAGAGTCTGAACACTGAAGCTTTCTTT
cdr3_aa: CAWRKSLNTEAFF

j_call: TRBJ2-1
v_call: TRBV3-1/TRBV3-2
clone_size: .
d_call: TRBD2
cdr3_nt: TGTGCCAGCAGCCAAGATTCTAGCGGCACAAGCTCCTACAATGAGCAGTTCTTC
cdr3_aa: CASSQDSSGTSSYNEQFF

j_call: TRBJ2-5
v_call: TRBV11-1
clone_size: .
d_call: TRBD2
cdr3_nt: TGTGCCAGCAGCCCGCCGGCTAGCGGGGAAGAGACCCAGTACTTC
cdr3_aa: CASSPPASGEETQYF

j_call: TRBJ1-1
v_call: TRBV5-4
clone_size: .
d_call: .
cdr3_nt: TGTGCCAGCAGCTTGCGTCGGGGGGACACTGAAGCTTTCTTT
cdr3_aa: CASSLRRGDTEAFF

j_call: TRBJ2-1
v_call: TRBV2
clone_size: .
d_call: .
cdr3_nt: TGTGCCAGCAGTGGAGCTCCGGGGGTTACCTTCAGTGAGCAGTTCTTC
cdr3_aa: CASSGAPGVTFSEQFF

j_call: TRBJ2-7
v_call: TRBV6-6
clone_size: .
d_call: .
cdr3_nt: TGTGCCAGCAGTCCCCAGGGTTTAGATGCCTACGAGCAGTACTTC
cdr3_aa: CASSPQGLDAYEQYF

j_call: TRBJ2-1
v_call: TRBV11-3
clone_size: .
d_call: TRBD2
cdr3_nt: TGTGCCAGCAGCGTACGACTAGCGGGAGGACAGTACAATGAGCAGTTCTTC
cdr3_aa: CASSVRLAGGQYNEQFF

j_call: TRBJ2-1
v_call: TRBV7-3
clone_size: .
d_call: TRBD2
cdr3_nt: TGTGCCAGCAGCTCGGGACTAGCGGGATACAATGAGCAGTTCTTC
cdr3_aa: CASSSGLAGYNEQFF

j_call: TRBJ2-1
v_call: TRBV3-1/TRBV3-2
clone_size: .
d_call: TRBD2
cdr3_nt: TGTGCCAGCAGCTCACTAGCGGGAGTGTCAGGTGAGCAGTTCTTC
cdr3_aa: CASSSLAGVSGEQFF

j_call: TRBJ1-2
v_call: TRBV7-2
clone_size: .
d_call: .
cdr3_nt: TGTGCCAGCAGCACCCCTACAGGGTTATCTAACTATGGCTACACCTTC
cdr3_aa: CASSTPTGLSNYGYTF

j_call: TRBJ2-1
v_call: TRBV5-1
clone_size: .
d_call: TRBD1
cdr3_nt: TGCGCCAGCAGCTTTGCGGCTACAGGGGGCCACAATGAGCAGTTCTTC
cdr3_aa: CASSFAATGGHNEQFF

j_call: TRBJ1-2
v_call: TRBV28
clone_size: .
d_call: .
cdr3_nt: TGTGCCACCGTTTCGGTTTATGGCTACACCTTC
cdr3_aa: CATVSVYGYTF

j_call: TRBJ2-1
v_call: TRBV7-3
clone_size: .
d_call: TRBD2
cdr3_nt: TGTGCCAGCAGCGCGAGCCCGGGACTAGCGGGTGAGCAGTTCTTC
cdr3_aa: CASSASPGLAGEQFF

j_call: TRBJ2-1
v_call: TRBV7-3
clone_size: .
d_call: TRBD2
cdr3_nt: TGTGCCACCACCGGGACTAGCGTTTACAATGAGCAGTTCTTC
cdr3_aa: CATTGTSVYNEQFF

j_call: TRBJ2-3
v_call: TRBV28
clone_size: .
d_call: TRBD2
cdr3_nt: TGTGCCAGCAGTTTATGGCCCAGGGGACTAGCGGGAGGCTTGGCAGATACGCAGTATTTT
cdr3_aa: CASSLWPRGLAGGLADTQYF

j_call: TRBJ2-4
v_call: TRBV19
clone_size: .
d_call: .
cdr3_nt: TGTGCCAGTAGTATTGGACTAGCCAAAAACATTCAGTACTTC
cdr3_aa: CASSIGLAKNIQYF

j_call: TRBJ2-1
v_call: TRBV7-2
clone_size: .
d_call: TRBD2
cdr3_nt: TGTGCCAGCTCAGTGAGGACTAGCGATGAGCAGTTCTTC
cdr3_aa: CASSVRTSDEQFF

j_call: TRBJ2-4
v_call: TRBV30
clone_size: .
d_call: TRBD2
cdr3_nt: TGTGCCTGGAGAAGCGAGGGCGGGAGGACTGACATTCAGTACTTC
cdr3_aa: CAWRSEGGRTDIQYF

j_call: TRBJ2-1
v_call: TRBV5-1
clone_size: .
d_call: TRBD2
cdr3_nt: TGCGCCAGCAGCTTGAGGGAACGGCTAGCGGATTACAATGAGCAGTTCTTC
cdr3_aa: CASSLRERLADYNEQFF

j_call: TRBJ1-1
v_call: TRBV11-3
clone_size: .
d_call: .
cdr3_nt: TGTGCCAGCAGCCCCACGAGGGTCACTGAAGCTTTCTTT
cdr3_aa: CASSPTRVTEAFF

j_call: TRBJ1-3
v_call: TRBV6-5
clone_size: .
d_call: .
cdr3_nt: TGTGCCAGCAGTTACTCGGCAGGATGCTCTGGAAACACCATATATTTT
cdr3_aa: CASSYSAGCSGNTIYF

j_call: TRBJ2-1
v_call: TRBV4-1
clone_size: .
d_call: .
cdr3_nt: TGCGCCAGCAGCCGAAGAAAAGATAACTATGATGGGTTCTTC
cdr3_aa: CASSRRKDNYDGFF

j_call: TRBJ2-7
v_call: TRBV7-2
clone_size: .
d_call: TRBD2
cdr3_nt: TGTGCCAGCAGCTCCCGGGACTATTCGTACGAGCAGTACTTC
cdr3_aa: CASSSRDYSYEQYF

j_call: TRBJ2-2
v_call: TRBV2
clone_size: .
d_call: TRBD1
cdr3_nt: TGTGCCAGCAGTTTAACACAGGGGGCCACCGGGGAGCTGTTTTTT
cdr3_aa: CASSLTQGATGELFF

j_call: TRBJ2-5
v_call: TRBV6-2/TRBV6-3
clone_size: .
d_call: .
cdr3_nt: TGTGCCAGCAGTTACTCCGGGGAGACCCAGTACTTC
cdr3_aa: CASSYSGETQYF

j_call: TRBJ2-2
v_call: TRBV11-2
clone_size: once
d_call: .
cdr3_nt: TGTGCCAGCAGCCGTGAGGGGAGGGGGGCCTCCGGGGAGCTGTTTTTT
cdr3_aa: CASSREGRGASGELFF

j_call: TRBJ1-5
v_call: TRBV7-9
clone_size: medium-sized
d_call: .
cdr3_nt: TGTGCCAGCAGCTTAGCAGACACAGGGAATTGGCAGCCCCAGCATTTT
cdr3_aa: CASSLADTGNWQPQHF

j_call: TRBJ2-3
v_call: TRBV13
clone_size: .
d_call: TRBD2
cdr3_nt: TGTGCCAGCAGCTACCGACTAGCGGGAGGGATAGGAGATACGCAGTATTTT
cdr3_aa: CASSYRLAGGIGDTQYF

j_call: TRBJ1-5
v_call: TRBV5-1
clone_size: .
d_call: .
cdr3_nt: TGCGCCAGCAGCGAGACTGCAGGGGGCAATCAGCCCCAGCATTTT
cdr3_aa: CASSETAGGNQPQHF

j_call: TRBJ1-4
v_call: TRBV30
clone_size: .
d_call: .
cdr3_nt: TGTGCCTGGAGTAGAGGGGGATGGGAAAAACTGTTTTTT
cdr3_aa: CAWSRGGWEKLFF

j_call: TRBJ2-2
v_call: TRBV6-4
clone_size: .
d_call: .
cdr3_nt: TGTGCCAGCAGTAACTGGGCAGGGGTTCCCGGGGAGCTGTTTTTT
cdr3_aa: CASSNWAGVPGELFF

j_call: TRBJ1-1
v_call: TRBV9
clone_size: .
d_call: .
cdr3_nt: TGTGCCAGCTCTCAGGGTAATTTGAACACTGAAGCTTTCTTT
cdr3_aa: CASSQGNLNTEAFF

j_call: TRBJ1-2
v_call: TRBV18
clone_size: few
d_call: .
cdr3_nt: TGTGCCAGCTCGCTTCAGACAGAATCTCATGGCTACACCTTC
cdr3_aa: CASSLQTESHGYTF

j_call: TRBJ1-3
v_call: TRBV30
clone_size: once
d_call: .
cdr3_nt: TGTGCCTGGAGTGTAGGCGGGGGAGAAAACACCATATATTTT
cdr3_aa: CAWSVGGGENTIYF

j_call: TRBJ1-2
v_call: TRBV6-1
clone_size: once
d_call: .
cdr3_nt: TGTGCCAGCAGTGAGGACCGGGGCTATGGCTACACCTTC
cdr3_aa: CASSEDRGYGYTF

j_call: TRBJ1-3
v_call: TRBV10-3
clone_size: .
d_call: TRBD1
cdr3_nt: TGTGCCATCAGCCGAAAGGGGGCTGGTGGAAACACCATATATTTT
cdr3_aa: CAISRKGAGGNTIYF

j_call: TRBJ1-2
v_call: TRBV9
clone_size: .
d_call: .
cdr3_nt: TGTGCCAGCAGCGTAGATGCGGGGGCCAACTATGGCTACACCTTC
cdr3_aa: CASSVDAGANYGYTF

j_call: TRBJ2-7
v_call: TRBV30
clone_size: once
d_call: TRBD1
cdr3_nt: TGTGCCTGGAGTGGTAAACAGGGGTACGAGCAGTACTTC
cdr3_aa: CAWSGKQGYEQYF